This T cell receptor beta chain was found in a study of blood T cell repertoires in COVID-19. Study summary: The United States, Italy and Spain provided the acute and convalescent COVID-19 samples.

Generated by immunoSEQ multiplex PCR, the TCRdb table keeps only in-frame clones and is missing some. The sample lists some 87,000 clones; 83% were seen once. Trimming took 4 bases from V and 8 from J, leaving 17 bases between them. The CDR3 contains 14 residues. Looked up from germline, CDR1 is MNHEY and CDR2 is SVGAGI. The receptor comes from a man at least 80 years old with active or convalescent COVID-19. This chain uses TRBV6-5 with TRBJ1-2; TRBD1 is a possible D gene (6 bases). Input material: peripheral blood. CDR3 bases: TGTGCCAGCAGTTCGCAACAGGGACCAGACGGCTACACCTTC. Protein product: CASSSQQGPDGYTF.